This entry describes one T cell receptor (beta chain). What antigen it recognizes has not been identified. From the germline V gene (reference sequence), CDR1 is PRHDT and CDR2 is FYEKMQ. Reading from cysteine to phenylalanine, the CDR3 counts 13 amino acids. The DNA is unrecorded. The source of the sample is a study of monozygotic twins with inflammatory bowel disease (dated 2019 in TCRdb). The study in broad terms: A total of some 30 monozygotic twin pairs were included in the full study, comprising nine German pairs (four IBD-concordant, five IBD-discordant) and 19 IBD-discordant Danish pairs. The search for disease-associated traits relied mainly on comparing IBD patients with their genetically identical healthy co-twins within discordant pairs. Each individual had, on average, about 151 000 unique TCRalpha sequences and 181 000 unique TCRbeta sequences available for analysis.

A 2.5 ml peripheral blood sample was drawn into PAXgene tubes per donor and stored at -80°C. Without any T cell sorting, total RNA was extracted from whole blood using the PAXgene blood miRNA kit on an automated QIAcube. Peripheral blood from monozygotic twin pairs concordant or discordant for inflammatory bowel disease was subjected to deep TCRalpha and TCRbeta repertoire profiling with unique molecular barcoding. Smoking habits were recorded for all twin pairs, and each individual was classified as a current, former or never smoker. On the study overall, not on this receptor specifically: Because patients received different immunosuppressive treatments, the repertoires may have picked up extra background noise and variability between individuals. Distinction between different T cell subtypes could not be achieved in the analysis. IBD patients shared fewer clonotypes with other individuals than healthy twins did, most markedly in patients showing signs of disease activity. Repertoire similarity did not differ between concordant and discordant twins, which could be due to limited statistical power. The results gave no support for a single strong signal or clonotype linked to IBD. A decrease in TCRbeta repertoire diversity, as measured by inverse Simpson index, was observed in IBD patients compared with their healthy co-twins.

Libraries were built with 5' RACE. For each TCR library, 3,500 to 4,000 ng of total RNA was used. cDNA was synthesized with SMARTScribe reverse transcriptase in eight separate reactions per sample. During cDNA synthesis, template switching introduced unique molecular identifiers that contained a 6-nucleotide sample barcode. Amplification of TCRalpha and TCRbeta cDNA involved two nested PCRs of roughly 17 and 9 cycles, and each PCR was followed by bead purification. Before amplification, the cDNA was treated with uracil DNA-glycosylase and purified using the QIAquick PCR purification kit. The second PCR added Illumina TruSeq-compatible adapters along with sample-specific barcodes. TapeStation and Qubit were used to check library quality and concentration, and around 5.3 ng of each library was pooled. The pooled libraries were sequenced with 2 x 100 bp reads and custom sequencing primers on an Illumina HiSeq2500 single-index Rapid Run. For the original study's pipeline: UMI-based consensus assembly with MiGEC version 1.2.6 was used to correct PCR and sequencing errors. V(D)J alignment, clonotype assembly and CDR3 extraction were performed with MiXCR version 2.1.1. To normalise gene usage, clonotype sharing and MAIT/NKT TCR abundance, the top 1000, 10 000 and 20 000 clonotypes in each sample were analysed. Diversity was computed as the inverse Simpson index with the vegan R package after downsampling to 27 000 UMIs. Paired Mann-Whitney U tests were applied to discordant twin pairs, with Benjamini-Hochberg correction for multiple testing. Based on TCRdb reprocessing of the reads, there is one entry per CDR3 protein sequence, and DNA is missing. Here the V and J calls rest on TCRdb's processing, not on the authors' analysis. The sample table holds about 85,000 distinct CDR3 sequences. The ten largest clones add up to just under 7.5% of the sample.

The rearrangement joined TRBV13 to TRBJ2-7; TCRdb indicates TRBD1, and absent DNA this call remains unverified. The specimen was blood. The sequence was collected from a human donor with ulcerative colitis or Crohn's disease, or a healthy co-twin of an affected twin (not recorded which). CDR3 reads: CASSLRQGDEQYF.